This TCR beta chain was captured by sequencing in a study of regulatory T cells in long-lasting Graves disease. At least ten counts were recorded for this clonotype. The target antigen is unknown. Building the TCR beta libraries relied on iRepertoire HTBI primers, and CDR3 regions underwent Arm-PCR. MiXCR, applied by TCRdb to the multiplex PCR reads, yields one record per CDR3 protein. The sample contains 400,000 to 450,000 distinct CDR3 sequences, 16% of which appear only once. Time point in this sample: newly diagnosed GD, antithyroid drugs for less than 3 months. RNA from PBMCs was the source of the TCR library. This CDR3 is built from 18 residues. In germline, CDR1 is SGHRS, CDR2 YFSETQ. The ends lost 3 bases at V and 2 bases at J; junction bases unmatched: 14. Study-level results: Investigators studied peripheral blood only, not thyroid tissue.

The same data also went into a second study, on T cells in Graves' hyperthyroidism and ophthalmopathy.

The TCR originated in a woman aged 25-40 years with Graves disease. Sequencing used peripheral blood mononuclear cells (PBMCs), obtained at new diagnosis, from a patient treated with antithyroid drugs. The rearrangement links TRBV5-1 to TRBJ2-7; 10 nucleotides match TRBD1. CDR3 residues: CASSWASVDRGLPYEQYF. DNA of the CDR3: TGCGCCAGCAGCTGGGCGTCTGTTGACAGGGGGCTTCCCTACGAGCAGTACTTC.